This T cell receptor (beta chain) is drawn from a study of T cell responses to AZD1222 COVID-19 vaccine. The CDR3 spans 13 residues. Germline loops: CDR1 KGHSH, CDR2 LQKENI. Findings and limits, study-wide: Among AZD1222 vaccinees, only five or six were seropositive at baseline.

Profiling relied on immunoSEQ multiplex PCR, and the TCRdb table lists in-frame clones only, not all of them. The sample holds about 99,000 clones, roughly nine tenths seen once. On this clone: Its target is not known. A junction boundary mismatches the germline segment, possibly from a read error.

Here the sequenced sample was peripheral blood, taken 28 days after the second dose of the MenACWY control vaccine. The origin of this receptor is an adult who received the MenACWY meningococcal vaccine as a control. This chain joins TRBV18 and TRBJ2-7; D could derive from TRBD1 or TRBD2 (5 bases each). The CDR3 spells CASSPENGVGPEF. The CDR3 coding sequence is TGTGCCAGCTCACCGGAGAACGGGGTGGGGCCGGAGTTC. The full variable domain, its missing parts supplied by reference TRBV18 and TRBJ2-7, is NAGVMQNPRHLVRRRGQEARLRCSPMKGHSHVYWYRQLPEEGLKFMVYLQKENIIDESGMPKERFSAEFPKEGPSILRIQQVVRGDSAAYFCASSPENGVGPEFGPGTRLTVT.